Below, 27 T cell receptor beta chains from the same sample are listed, as sequenced in a study of regulatory T cells in long-lasting Graves disease. Construction of TCR beta libraries relied on iRepertoire HTBI primers and on Arm-PCR targeting CDR3 regions. In TCRdb, the multiplex PCR reads were re-called with MiXCR into one record per CDR3 protein. This sample has around 430,000 distinct CDR3 sequences, with around a fifth found just once. Described time point: persistent/refractory GD, antithyroid drugs over 5 years with positive TRAb. PBMCs were the source of the RNA used for TCR sequencing. This specimen was peripheral blood mononuclear cells (PBMCs), taken when the disease was refractory, from a patient treated with antithyroid drugs. Source of these receptors: a female donor with Graves disease.

This clonotype was seen ten or more times. V gene TRBV28 combines with J gene TRBJ1-2, with TRBD1 matching over 7 bases. Germline CDR1 is MDHEN and CDR2 is SYDVKM. Trimming took 3 bases from V and 4 from J; bases not matched to a gene: 8. The CDR3 contains 15 residues. In DNA form, the CDR3 reads TGTGCCAGCAGTTTTAAGAGGGGGCCGGGCTATGGCTACACCTTC. Its translation: CASSFKRGPGYGYTF.

Many counts were recorded for this clonotype. V gene TRBV2 combines with J gene TRBJ1-6; 9 nucleotides align to TRBD1. The germline V gene has CDR1 SNHLY and CDR2 FYNNEI. This CDR3 region has 14 residues. The junction had 4 bases not matched to a gene; V was cut back by 6 bases and J by 7 bases. CDR3 sequence (DNA): TGTGCCAGCAGAACGACAGGGGGAAATTCACCCCTCCACTTT. Amino acids: CASRTTGGNSPLHF.

V and J are TRBV24-1 and TRBJ2-6, with no clear D. The CDR3 consists of 17 residues. Germline values: CDR1 KGHDR, CDR2 SFDVKD. V dropped 6 bases and J dropped 0 bases, with 14 bases sitting between them. The CDR3 nucleotides are TGTGCCACCAGTAGGGCACCGTTGGGCTCTGGGGCCAACGTCCTGACTTTC. Its translation: CATSRAPLGSGANVLTF.

This clonotype was observed many times. The chain joins TRBV28 to TRBJ2-5, with TRBD2 matching over 12 bases. Germline-derived CDR1 and CDR2 are MDHEN and SYDVKM. The CDR3 length is 16 residues. V lost 4 bases to trimming and J lost 5 bases; unmatched junction nucleotides: 8. This chain's CDR3 is CASSYLTSGRGETQYF. The CDR3 nucleotides read TGTGCCAGCAGTTACCTGACTAGCGGGAGAGGGGAGACCCAGTACTTC.

J is TRBJ2-3 and V is TRBV2; D unresolved. Germline loops: CDR1 SNHLY, CDR2 FYNNEI. Trimming stripped 6 bases from V and 4 bases from J, with 14 bases between. This CDR3 spans 14 amino acids. CDR3 DNA: TGTGCCAGCAGCAAAAGCGTAGTTCCAGATACGCAGTATTTT. Encoded protein: CASSKSVVPDTQYF.

Points on this clonotype: A clone one base away is much larger, so this may be a read error. This sequence joins TRBV28 and TRBJ2-7, with D hard to call. Germline lookup yields CDR1 MDHEN and CDR2 SYDVKM. CDR3 size: 11 residues. The CDR3 loop is CTSKESYEQYF. The CDR3 DNA sequence: TGTACCAGCAAGGAATCCTACGAGCAGTACTTC.

For this clonotype: This clone may be a read error of a much larger clone one base away. J is TRBJ1-5 and V is TRBV6-5; D gene ambiguous. CDR3 length equals 15 residues. V gave up 0 bases and J gave up 6 bases, with 12 bases separating them. CDR1 and CDR2 from the germline V gene are MNHEY and SVGAGI. CDR3 DNA: TGTGCCAGCAGTTACTCGGTCGGACTCAGTCAGCCCCAGCATTTT. Its protein is CASSYSVGLSQPQHF.

This clonotype has only a few counts. The CDR3 is CSASPFDREKTQYF. The CDR3 nucleotides read TGCAGTGCTAGCCCCTTCGATCGGGAGAAGACCCAGTACTTC. The chain employs TRBV20-1 and TRBJ2-5; a weak D match, TRBD2 (6 bases). CDR3 length: 14 residues. The V end was cut by 3 bases, the J end by 6 bases, with 17 bases between. Germline values: CDR1 DFQATT, CDR2 SNEGSKA (reference sequence).

This clonotype was detected many times. This chain uses TRBV12-3 or TRBV12-4 with TRBJ1-4; 10 bases align to TRBD1. The CDR3 runs 14 residues. The junction had 6 bases not matched to a gene; V was cut back by 6 bases and J by 8 bases. The CDR3 loop is CASRKDRGSEKLFF. Written as DNA, the CDR3 is TGTGCCAGCAGAAAGGACAGGGGGTCCGAAAAACTGTTTTTT.

The chain carries TRBV27 and TRBJ2-7; D unclear. Germline V lookup: CDR1 MNHEY, CDR2 SMNVEV (reference sequence). CDR3 size: 14 residues. V dropped 2 bases and J dropped 0 bases, with 8 bases sitting between them. The CDR3 DNA follows: TGTGCCAGCAGTTTAAGTCCGGACTCCTACGAGCAGTACTTC. This sequence encodes CASSLSPDSYEQYF.

This clonotype was recorded many times. The chain employs TRBV29-1 and TRBJ1-2, with 9 bases lining up with TRBD1. V was clipped by 4 bases and J by 3 bases; unmatched bases: 0. The CDR3 has 12 amino acids. Germline V gene sequence: CDR1 SQVTM, CDR2 ANQGSEA. CDR3: CSVGQGDYGYTF. CDR3 DNA: TGCAGCGTTGGACAGGGGGACTATGGCTACACCTTC.

In this sample, this clonotype turned up a few times. This rearrangement joins TRBV6-2 or TRBV6-3 to TRBJ2-3, with TRBD2 matching 7 bases. This CDR3 contains 17 residues. V shed 2 bases, J shed 4 bases, and the junction held 12 bases outside the gene matches. Germline V lookup: CDR1 MNHEY, CDR2 SVGEGT. This CDR3 reads CASSYSGAGDWADTQYF. The CDR3 region has the DNA TGTGCCAGCAGTTACAGTGGGGCGGGAGATTGGGCAGATACGCAGTATTTT.

This clonotype was seen at least ten times. The V gene is TRBV12-3 or TRBV12-4, the J gene TRBJ1-1, with TRBD1 as a possible D gene (5 bases). Trimming left V 6 bases short and J 0 bases short, with 8 bases between. The CDR3 length is 13 residues. CDR3 protein: CASRDSVNTEAFF. CDR3 DNA sequence: TGTGCCAGCAGAGACAGCGTGAACACTGAAGCTTTCTTT.

This clonotype was counted at least ten times. V is TRBV5-1 and J is TRBJ2-7; 10 bases agree with TRBD2. The junction had 14 bases not matched to a gene; V was cut back by 0 bases and J by 5 bases. Germline assignment: CDR1 SGHRS and CDR2 YFSETQ. The CDR3 has 18 amino acids. This CDR3 reads CASSLDSFASGRIDEQYF. CDR3 bases: TGCGCCAGCAGCTTGGACAGTTTCGCTAGCGGGAGAATAGACGAGCAGTACTTC. The variable domain in full, with the rest retrieved from reference TRBV5-1 and TRBJ2-7, is KAGVTQTPRYLIKTRGQQVTLSCSPISGHRSVSWYQQTPGQGLQFLFEYFSETQRNKGNFPGRFSGRQFSNSRSEMNVSTLELGDSALYLCASSLDSFASGRIDEQYFGPGTRLTVT.

This chain connects TRBV4-3 to TRBJ2-2; D remains ambiguous. The V gene's germline CDR1 is LGHNA and CDR2 YSLEER. Trimming stripped 7 bases from V and 6 bases from J, with 15 bases between. This CDR3 contains 14 residues. The CDR3 nucleotides are TGCGCCAGCAATGATGGCATTGGCGCCGGGGAGCTGTTTTTT. Amino acids: CASNDGIGAGELFF.

The chain uses TRBV6-5 and TRBJ1-2; 9 bases are shared with TRBD1. Germline V lookup: CDR1 MNHEY, CDR2 SVGAGI. The V segment lost 4 bases and the J segment 7 bases; nucleotides outside the gene matches: 10. There are 15 residues in the CDR3. CDR3 sequence: CASSSITGGRSGYTF. The CDR3 nucleotides are TGTGCCAGCAGTTCTATTACAGGGGGCCGTAGTGGCTACACCTTC.

This clonotype was observed many times. The chain employs TRBV2 and TRBJ1-5; possibly TRBD1 for D (6 bases). The CDR3 totals 14 residues. Between the trimmed V and J ends, which lost 6 bases and 7 bases, there was a span of 16 bases. Germline CDR1 and CDR2: SNHLY and FYNNEI. The CDR3 DNA is TGTGCCAGCAGGACGGGGACACGAGACCAGCCCCAGCATTTT. The encoded protein is CASRTGTRDQPQHF.

This clonotype appeared a few times. The chain joins TRBV25-1 to TRBJ2-7; the D gene is possibly TRBD1 (5 bases). Per the germline V gene, CDR1 is MGHDK and CDR2 is SYGVNS. The CDR3 loop spans 13 amino acids. The ends were cut back, 2 bases at V and 5 bases at J, with 10 bases in the middle. The CDR3 region is CASSERGPHEQYF. CDR3 coding DNA: TGTGCCAGCAGTGAAAGGGGCCCTCACGAGCAGTACTTC.

This clonotype was counted many times. This chain connects TRBV6-5 to TRBJ2-1, with TRBD2 identical over 10 bases. The V gene's germline CDR1 is MNHEY and CDR2 SVGAGI. V was clipped by 0 bases and J by 6 bases; unmatched bases: 5. The CDR3 has 16 amino acids. CDR3 in amino acids: CASSYSTSGRSNEQFF. CDR3 bases: TGTGCCAGCAGTTACTCGACTAGCGGGCGTTCCAATGAGCAGTTCTTC.

This clonotype has at least ten counts. The chain uses TRBV2 and TRBJ1-1; 8 nucleotides line up with TRBD1. Germline CDR1 SNHLY, CDR2 FYNNEI. Unmatched junction bases numbered 10, after V lost 6 bases and J lost 1 base. The CDR3 extends over 16 amino acids. The CDR3 DNA follows: TGTGCCAGCAGCGCCTTCCGAACAGGGGGGAACACTGAAGCTTTCTTT. Translated, it gives CASSAFRTGGNTEAFF.

This clonotype was detected a few times. The rearrangement links TRBV7-6 to TRBJ2-1; tentative D call: TRBD2 (5 bases). The germline CDR1 and CDR2 sequences are SGHVS and FNYEAQ. The CDR3 runs to 15 residues. V shed 0 bases and J shed 0 bases, with 6 bases lying between them. The CDR3 loop reads CASSLAGISYNEQFF. CDR3 coding DNA: TGTGCCAGCAGCTTAGCCGGGATCTCCTACAATGAGCAGTTCTTC.

The sample holds a few counts of this clonotype. In nucleotides, the CDR3 is TGTGCCAGCAGCTTAAGTTTTAATGGCTACACCTTC. This gives the protein CASSLSFNGYTF. The chain employs TRBV7-2 and TRBJ1-2, with D unresolved. Trimming cost V 2 bases and J 6 bases, with 7 bases left between them. The CDR3 totals 12 residues. CDR1 is SGHTA, CDR2 FQGNSA, per germline.

This clonotype was found a few times. V usage is TRBV6-5 and J usage is TRBJ2-7; 8 bases are shared with TRBD2. Germline CDR1 is MNHEY and CDR2 is SVGAGI. There are 16 residues in the CDR3. The ends lost 0 bases at V and 6 bases at J; junction bases unmatched: 10. DNA of the CDR3: TGTGCCAGCAGTTACTCTGGGCGGGGGGCGGGAAGCGAGCAGTACTTC. It codes for CASSYSGRGAGSEQYF.

This clonotype was recorded a few times. The chain has TRBV6-1 and TRBJ1-1; D remains unclear. The V end was cut by 4 bases, the J end by 3 bases, with 9 bases between. This CDR3 is 13 amino acids long. Germline CDR1 is MNHNS and CDR2 is SASEGT. In DNA form, the CDR3 reads TGTGCCAGCAGTGCCGGATCCGACACTGAAGCTTTCTTT. Protein: CASSAGSDTEAFF.

With regard to this clonotype: This may arise from a read error, as a much more abundant clone is one base away. Here the CDR3 omits its conserved ending phenylalanine or tryptophan, so a read error is the likely source. The chain uses TRBV6-1 and TRBJ1-1; tentatively, D is TRBD1 (6 bases). This CDR3 has 12 residues. Germline assignment: CDR1 MNHNS and CDR2 SASEGT. Trimming left V 6 bases short and J 7 bases short, with 12 bases between. The CDR3 DNA reads as TGTGCCAGCAGCAATTTACAGGGTGAAGCTTTCCTT. Amino acid sequence: CASSNLQGEAFL.

The sample holds one count of this clonotype. This could be a read error, since a much larger clone is one nucleotide away. The V call is TRBV6-1, the J call TRBJ2-5; possible D gene TRBD2, 6 bases. The CDR3 covers 13 residues. The germline gives CDR1 MNHNS, CDR2 SASEGT. The CDR3 sequence: CTSSPHGGETQYF. The DNA for the CDR3 is TGTACCAGCAGCCCGCATGGGGGGGAGACCCAGTACTTC.

This clonotype has more than one count but fewer than ten. J is TRBJ1-1 and V is TRBV19, with TRBD1 matching 9 bases. Germline assignment: CDR1 LNHDA and CDR2 SQIVND (reference sequence). CDR3 length equals 17 residues. J was trimmed by 4 bases and V by 5 bases; bases with no gene match: 14. The CDR3 DNA sequence: TGTGCCAGTAGTTCCCCTACCGGGACAGGGCCTGGCACTGAAGCTTTCTTT. This sequence encodes CASSSPTGTGPGTEAFF.